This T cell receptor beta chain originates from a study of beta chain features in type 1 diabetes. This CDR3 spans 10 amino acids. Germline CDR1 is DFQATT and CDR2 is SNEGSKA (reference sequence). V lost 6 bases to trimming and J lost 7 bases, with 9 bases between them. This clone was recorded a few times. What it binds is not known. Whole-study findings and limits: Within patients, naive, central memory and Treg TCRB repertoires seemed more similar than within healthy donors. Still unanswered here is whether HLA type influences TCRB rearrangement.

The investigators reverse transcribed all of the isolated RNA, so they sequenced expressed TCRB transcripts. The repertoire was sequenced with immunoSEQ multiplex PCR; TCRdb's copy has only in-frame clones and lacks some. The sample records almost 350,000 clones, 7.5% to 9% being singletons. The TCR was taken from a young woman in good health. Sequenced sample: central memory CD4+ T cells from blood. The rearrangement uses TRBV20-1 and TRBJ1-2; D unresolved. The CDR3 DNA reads TGCAGTGCCCTCAACGGTGGCTACACCTTC. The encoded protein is CSALNGGYTF.